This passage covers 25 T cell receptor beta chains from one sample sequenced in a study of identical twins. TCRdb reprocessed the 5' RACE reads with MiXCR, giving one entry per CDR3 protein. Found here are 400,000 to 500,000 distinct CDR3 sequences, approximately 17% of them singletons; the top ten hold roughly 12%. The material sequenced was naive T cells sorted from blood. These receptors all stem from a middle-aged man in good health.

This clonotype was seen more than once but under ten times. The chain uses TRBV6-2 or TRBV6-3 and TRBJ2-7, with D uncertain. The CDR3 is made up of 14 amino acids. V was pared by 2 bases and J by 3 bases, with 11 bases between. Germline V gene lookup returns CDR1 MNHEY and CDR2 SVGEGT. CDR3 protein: CASSYHQAIYEQYF. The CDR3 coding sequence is TGTGCCAGCAGTTACCACCAGGCGATCTACGAGCAGTACTTC.

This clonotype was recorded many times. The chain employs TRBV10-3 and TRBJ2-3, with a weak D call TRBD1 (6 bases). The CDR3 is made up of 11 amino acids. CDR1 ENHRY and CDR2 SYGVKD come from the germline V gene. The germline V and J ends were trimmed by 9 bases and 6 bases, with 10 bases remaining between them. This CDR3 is CAIGGADTQYF. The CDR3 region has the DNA TGTGCCATAGGGGGAGCTGATACGCAGTATTTT.

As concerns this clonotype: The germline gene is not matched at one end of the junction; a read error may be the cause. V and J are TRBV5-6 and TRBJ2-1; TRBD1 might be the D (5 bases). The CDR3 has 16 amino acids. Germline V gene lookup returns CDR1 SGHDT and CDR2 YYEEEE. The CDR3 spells CASSLDPVSLVGPITF. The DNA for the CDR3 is TGTGCCAGCAGCTTGGACCCCGTCTCTCTAGTGGGGCCCATCACCTTC.

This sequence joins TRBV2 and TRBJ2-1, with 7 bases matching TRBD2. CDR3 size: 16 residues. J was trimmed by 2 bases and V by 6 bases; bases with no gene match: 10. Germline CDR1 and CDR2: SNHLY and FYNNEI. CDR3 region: CASRGFAGVTYNEQFF. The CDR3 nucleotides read TGTGCCAGCAGGGGGTTCGCGGGAGTGACCTACAATGAGCAGTTCTTC.

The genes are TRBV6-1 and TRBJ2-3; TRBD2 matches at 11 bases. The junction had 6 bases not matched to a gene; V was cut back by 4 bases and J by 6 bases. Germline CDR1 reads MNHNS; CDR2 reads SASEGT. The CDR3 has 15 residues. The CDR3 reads CASSVAGGPRDTQYF. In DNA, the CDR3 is TGTGCCAGCAGTGTAGCGGGAGGGCCGAGGGATACGCAGTATTTT.

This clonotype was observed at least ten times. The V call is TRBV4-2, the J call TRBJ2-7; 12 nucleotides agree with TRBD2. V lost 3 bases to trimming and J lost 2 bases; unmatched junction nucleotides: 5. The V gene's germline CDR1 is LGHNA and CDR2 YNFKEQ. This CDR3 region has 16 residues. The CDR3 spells CASSQDSSGRAYEQYF. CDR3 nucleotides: TGTGCCAGCAGCCAGGACTCTAGCGGGAGGGCCTACGAGCAGTACTTC.

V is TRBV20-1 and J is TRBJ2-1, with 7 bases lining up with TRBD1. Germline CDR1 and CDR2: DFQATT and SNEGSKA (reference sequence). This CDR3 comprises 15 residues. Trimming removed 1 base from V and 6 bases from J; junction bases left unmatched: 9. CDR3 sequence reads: CSARARDRGINEQFF. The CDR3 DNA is TGCAGTGCTAGAGCCCGGGACAGAGGGATCAATGAGCAGTTCTTC.

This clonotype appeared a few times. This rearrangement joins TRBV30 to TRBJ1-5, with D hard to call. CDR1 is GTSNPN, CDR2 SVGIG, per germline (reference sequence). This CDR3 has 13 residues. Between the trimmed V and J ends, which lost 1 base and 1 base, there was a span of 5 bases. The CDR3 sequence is CAWSGWSNQPQHF. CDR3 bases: TGTGCCTGGAGTGGCTGGAGCAATCAGCCCCAGCATTTT.

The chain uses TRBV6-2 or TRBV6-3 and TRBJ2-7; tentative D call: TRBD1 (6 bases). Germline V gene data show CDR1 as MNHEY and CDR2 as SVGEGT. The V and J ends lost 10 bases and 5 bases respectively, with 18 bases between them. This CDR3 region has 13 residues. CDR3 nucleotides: TGTGCCACTTCGACAGGCTGGGCCCACGAGCAGTACTTC. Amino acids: CATSTGWAHEQYF.

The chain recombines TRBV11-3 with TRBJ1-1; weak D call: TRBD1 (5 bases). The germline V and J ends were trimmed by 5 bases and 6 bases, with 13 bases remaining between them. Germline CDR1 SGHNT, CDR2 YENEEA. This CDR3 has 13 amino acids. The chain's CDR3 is CASSPNRGPEAFF. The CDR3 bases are TGTGCCAGCAGCCCTAACCGGGGCCCTGAAGCTTTCTTT. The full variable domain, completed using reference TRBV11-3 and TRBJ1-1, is EAGVVQSPRYKIIEKKQPVAFWCNPISGHNTLYWYLQNLGQGPELLIRYENEEAVDDSQLPKDRFSAERLKGVDSTLKIQPAELGDSAVYLCASSPNRGPEAFFGQGTRLTVV.

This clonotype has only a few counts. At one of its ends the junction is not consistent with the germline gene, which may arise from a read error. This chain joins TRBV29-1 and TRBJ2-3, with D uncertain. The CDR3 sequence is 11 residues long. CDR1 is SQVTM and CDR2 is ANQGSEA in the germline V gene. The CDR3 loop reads CSVDQTSSRSF. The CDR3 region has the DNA TGCAGCGTTGATCAGACGTCCAGCAGGAGTTTT.

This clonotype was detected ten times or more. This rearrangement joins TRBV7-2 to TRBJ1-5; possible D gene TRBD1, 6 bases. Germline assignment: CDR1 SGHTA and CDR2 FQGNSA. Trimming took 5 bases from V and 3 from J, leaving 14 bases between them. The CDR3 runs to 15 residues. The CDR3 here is CASSKGGSSNQPQHF. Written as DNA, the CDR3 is TGTGCCAGCAGCAAGGGGGGCAGTTCCAATCAGCCCCAGCATTTT.

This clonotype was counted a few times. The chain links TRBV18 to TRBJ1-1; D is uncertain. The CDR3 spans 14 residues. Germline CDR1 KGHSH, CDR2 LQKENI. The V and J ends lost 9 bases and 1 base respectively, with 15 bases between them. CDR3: CASARGSENTEAFF. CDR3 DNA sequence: TGTGCCAGTGCCCGGGGAAGTGAGAACACTGAAGCTTTCTTT.

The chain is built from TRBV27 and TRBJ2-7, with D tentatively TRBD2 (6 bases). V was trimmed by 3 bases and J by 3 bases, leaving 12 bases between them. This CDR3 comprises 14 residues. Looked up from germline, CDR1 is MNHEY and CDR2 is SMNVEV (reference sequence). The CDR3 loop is CASSLISGNYEQYF. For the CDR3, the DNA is TGTGCCAGCAGTTTGATTAGCGGAAACTACGAGCAGTACTTC.

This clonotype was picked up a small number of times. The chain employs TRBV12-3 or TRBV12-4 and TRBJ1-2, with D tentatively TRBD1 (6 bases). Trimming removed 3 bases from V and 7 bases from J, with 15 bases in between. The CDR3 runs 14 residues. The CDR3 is CASSFSQGRGGYTF. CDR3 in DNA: TGTGCCAGCAGTTTTTCTCAGGGGCGCGGTGGCTACACCTTC.

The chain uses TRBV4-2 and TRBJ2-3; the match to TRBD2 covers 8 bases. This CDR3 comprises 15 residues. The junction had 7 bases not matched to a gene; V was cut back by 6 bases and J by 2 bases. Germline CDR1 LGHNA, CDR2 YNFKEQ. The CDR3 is CASRPSGRDTDTQYF. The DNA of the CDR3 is TGTGCCAGCAGACCTAGCGGGCGAGACACAGATACGCAGTATTTT.

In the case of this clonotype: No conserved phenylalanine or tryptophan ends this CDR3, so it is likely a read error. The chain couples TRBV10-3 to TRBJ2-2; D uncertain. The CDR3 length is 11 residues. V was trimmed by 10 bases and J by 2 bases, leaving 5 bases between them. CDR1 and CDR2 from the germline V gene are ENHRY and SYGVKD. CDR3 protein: CASQNTGELFL. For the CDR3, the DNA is TGTGCCAGCCAAAACACCGGGGAGCTGTTTCTT.

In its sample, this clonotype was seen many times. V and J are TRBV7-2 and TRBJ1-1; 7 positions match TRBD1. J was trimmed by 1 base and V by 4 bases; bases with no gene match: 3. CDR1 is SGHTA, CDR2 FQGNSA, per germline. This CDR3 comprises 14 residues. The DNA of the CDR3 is TGTGCCAGCAGCTCCGGGACAGCGAACACTGAAGCTTTCTTT. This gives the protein CASSSGTANTEAFF.

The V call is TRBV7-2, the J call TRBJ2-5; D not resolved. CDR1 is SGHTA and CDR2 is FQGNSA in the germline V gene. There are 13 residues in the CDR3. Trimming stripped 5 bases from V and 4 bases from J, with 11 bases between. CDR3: CASSQRIGETQYF. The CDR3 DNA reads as TGTGCCAGCAGCCAACGGATAGGAGAGACCCAGTACTTC.

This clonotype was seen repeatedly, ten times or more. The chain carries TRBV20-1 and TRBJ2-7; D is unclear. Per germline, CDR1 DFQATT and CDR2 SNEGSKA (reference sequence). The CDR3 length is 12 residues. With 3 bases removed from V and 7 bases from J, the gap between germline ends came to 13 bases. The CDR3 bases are TGCAGTGCTAGCCGGCAGGTGGAGGAGCAGTACTTC. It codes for CSASRQVEEQYF.

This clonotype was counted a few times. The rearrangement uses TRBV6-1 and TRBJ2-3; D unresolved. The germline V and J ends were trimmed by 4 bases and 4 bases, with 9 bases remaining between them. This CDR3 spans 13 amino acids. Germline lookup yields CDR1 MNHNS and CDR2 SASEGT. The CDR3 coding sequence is TGTGCCAGCAGTGGGGTTTCGGCAGATACGCAGTATTTT. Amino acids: CASSGVSADTQYF.

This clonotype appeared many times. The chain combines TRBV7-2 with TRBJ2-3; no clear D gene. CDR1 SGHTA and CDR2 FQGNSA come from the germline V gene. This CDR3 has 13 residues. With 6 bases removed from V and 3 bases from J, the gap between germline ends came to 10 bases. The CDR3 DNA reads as TGTGCCAGCAGACCAGGAGTAACAGATACGCAGTATTTT. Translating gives CASRPGVTDTQYF.

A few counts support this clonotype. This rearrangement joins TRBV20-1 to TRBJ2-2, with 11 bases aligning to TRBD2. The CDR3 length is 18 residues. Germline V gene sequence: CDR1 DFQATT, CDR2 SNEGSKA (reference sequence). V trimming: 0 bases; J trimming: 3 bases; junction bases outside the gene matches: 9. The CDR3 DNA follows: TGCAGTGCTAGAGATGTCGCGCTAGCGGGGGGCTACACCGGGGAGCTGTTTTTT. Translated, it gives CSARDVALAGGYTGELFF.

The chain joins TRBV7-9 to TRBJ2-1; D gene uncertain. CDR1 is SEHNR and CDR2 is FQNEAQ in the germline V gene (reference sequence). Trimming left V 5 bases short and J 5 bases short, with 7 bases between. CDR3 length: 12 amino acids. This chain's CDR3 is CASSELNNEQFF. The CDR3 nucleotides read TGTGCCAGCAGCGAATTGAACAATGAGCAGTTCTTC.

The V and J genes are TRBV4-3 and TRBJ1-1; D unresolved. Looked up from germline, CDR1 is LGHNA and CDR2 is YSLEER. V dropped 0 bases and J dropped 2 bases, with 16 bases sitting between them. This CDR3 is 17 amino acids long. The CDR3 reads CASSQDLAVTSNTEAFF. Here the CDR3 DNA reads TGCGCCAGCAGCCAAGATTTGGCGGTTACAAGCAACACTGAAGCTTTCTTT.